The source of this T cell receptor (beta chain) is a study of T cell repertoires in cytomegalovirus infection. Study details: Peptides in the study included HLA-C-restricted and HLA-B-restricted CMV epitopes. A matching HLA type, together with CMV infection, was signaled by public TCR beta signatures.

Study-wide results and limits: Carriers of CMV and the relevant HLA type were discriminated by public TCR beta frequency. Ex vivo responses were dominated by HLA-C-restricted CMV-specific TCR beta clonotypes.

This clonotype was recorded a few times. Antigen: not known. TCRdb called the reads again in MiXCR, with one record for every CDR3 protein. The sample yields some 700,000 distinct CDR3 sequences, roughly 30% seen once. The germline CDR1 and CDR2 sequences are SGHTA and FQGNSA. Unmatched junction bases numbered 4, after V lost 3 bases and J lost 5 bases. This CDR3 region has 13 residues. The chain has TRBV7-2 and TRBJ2-7; 7 nucleotides agree with TRBD1. The sequence came from a human donor in good health (CMV status not recorded). Some clones in this sample may be carry-over from other donors' samples. The material sequenced was cultured PBMCs, taken from culture after CMV antigen stimulation. The CDR3 region has the DNA TGTGCCAGCAGCTTTACTAGGGGGCACGAGCAGTACTTC. It encodes CASSFTRGHEQYF.